This T cell receptor beta chain comes out of a study of identical twins. With no exceptions, donors were healthy Caucasians. Study-level findings and limits: The study found weaker excess twin sharing in beta out-of-frame sequences.

TCRdb recomputed calls from the 5' RACE reads with MiXCR, one row per CDR3 protein. The table lists under 800,000 distinct CDR3 sequences, 21% of them singletons. The CDR3 consists of 12 residues. V lost 6 bases and J lost 0, with 6 bases in between. CDR1 and CDR2 from the germline V gene are DFQATT and SNEGSKA (reference sequence). Points on this clonotype: Its specificity is unknown.

Another study also made use of these data, one on T cells expressing NK-cell markers. This second report adds: Of the CD8+ T cell pool in about six donors, roughly 1.0-8% was accounted for by dominant NKG2C+ clonotypes. HCMV specificity of the expanded NKG2C+ T cell clones was not established.

The chain combines TRBV20-1 with TRBJ2-1; D unclear. This sequence was found in a woman in her late teens or twenties in good health. What was sequenced was PBMCs. This CDR3 reads CSAVVSYNEQFF. CDR3 DNA sequence: TGCAGTGCGGTTGTCTCCTACAATGAGCAGTTCTTC.